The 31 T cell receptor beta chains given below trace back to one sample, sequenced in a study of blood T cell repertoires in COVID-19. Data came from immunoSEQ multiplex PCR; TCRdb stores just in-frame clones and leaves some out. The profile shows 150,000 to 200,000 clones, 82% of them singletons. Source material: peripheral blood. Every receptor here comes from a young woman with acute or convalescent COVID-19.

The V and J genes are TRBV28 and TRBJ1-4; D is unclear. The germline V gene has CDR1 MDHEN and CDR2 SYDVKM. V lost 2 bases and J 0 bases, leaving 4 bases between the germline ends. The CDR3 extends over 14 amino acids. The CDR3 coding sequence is TGTGCCAGCAGTTTACAGGCAACTAATGAAAAACTGTTTTTT. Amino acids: CASSLQATNEKLFF.

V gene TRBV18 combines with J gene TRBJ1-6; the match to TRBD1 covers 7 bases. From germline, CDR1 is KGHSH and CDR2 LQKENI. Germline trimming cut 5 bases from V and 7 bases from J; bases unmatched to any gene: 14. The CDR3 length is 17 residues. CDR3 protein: CASSDRYRGRLNSPLHF. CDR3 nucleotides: TGTGCCAGCTCAGATCGATACAGGGGCCGCCTAAATTCACCCCTCCACTTT.

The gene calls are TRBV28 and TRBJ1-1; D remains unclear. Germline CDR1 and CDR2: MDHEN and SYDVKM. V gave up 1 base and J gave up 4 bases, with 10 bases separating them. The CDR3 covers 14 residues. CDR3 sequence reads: CASSLYSLGTEAFF. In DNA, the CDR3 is TGTGCCAGCAGTTTATACAGTCTGGGCACTGAAGCTTTCTTT.

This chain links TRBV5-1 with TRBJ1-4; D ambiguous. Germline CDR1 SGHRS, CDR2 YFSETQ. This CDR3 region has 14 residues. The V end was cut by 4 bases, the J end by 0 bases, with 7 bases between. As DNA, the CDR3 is TGCGCCAGCAGCAGAGGAGCAACTAATGAAAAACTGTTTTTT. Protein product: CASSRGATNEKLFF.

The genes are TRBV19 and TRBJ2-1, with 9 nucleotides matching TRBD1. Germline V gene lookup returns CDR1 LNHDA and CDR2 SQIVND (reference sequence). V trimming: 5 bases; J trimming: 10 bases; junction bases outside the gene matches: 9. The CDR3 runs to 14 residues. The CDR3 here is CASSWGTGLNEQFF. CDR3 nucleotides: TGTGCCAGTAGTTGGGGGACAGGGTTAAACGAGCAGTTCTTC. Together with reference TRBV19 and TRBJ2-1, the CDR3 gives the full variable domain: DGGITQSPKYLFRKEGQNVTLSCEQNLNHDAMYWYRQDPGQGLRLIYYSQIVNDFQKGDIAEGYSVSREKKESFPLTVTSAQKNPTAFYLCASSWGTGLNEQFFGPGTRLTVL.

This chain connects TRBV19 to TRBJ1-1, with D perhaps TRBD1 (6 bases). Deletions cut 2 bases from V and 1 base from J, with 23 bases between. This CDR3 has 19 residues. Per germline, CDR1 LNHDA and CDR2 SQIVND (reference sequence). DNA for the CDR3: TGTGCCAGTAGTATAAGTTCTATTGCGGGGGGCACAAGGAACACTGAAGCTTTCTTT. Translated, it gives CASSISSIAGGTRNTEAFF.

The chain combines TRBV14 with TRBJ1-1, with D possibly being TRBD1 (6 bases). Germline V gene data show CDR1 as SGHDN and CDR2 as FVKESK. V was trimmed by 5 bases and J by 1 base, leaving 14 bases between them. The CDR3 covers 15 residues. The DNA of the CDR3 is TGTGCCAGCAGCGCCGCCGGGACACGGAACACTGAAGCTTTCTTT. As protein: CASSAAGTRNTEAFF.

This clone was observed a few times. The CDR3 spells CASSRGASGADTQYF. The DNA of the CDR3 is TGTGCCAGCTCACGGGGCGCTAGCGGGGCAGATACGCAGTATTTT. The J gene is TRBJ2-3, the V gene TRBV18; 9 nucleotides align to TRBD2. Germline assignment: CDR1 KGHSH and CDR2 LQKENI. This CDR3 comprises 15 residues. Trimming cost V 4 bases and J 4 bases; bases outside gene matches: 6.

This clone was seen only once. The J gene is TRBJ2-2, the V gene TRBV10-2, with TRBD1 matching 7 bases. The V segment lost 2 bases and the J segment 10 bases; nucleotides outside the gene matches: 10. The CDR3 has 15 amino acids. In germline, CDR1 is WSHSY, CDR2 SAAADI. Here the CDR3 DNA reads TGCGCCAGCAGTGAGGGAACTGACAGGGCGGTGGAGCTGTTTTTT. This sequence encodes CASSEGTDRAVELFF.

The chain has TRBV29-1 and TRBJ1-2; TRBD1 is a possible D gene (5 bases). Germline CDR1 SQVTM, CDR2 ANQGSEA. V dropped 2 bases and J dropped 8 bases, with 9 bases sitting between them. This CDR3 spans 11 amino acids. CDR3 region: CSVETGRGYTF. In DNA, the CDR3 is TGCAGCGTTGAAACAGGCCGGGGCTACACCTTC.

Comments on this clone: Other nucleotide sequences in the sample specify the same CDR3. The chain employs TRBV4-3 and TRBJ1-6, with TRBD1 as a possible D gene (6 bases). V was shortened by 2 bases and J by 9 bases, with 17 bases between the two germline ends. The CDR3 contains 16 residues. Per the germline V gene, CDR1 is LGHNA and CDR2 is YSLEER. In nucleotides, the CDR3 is TGCGCCAGCAGCCAACAGTCAGGGAAGACAGGTTCACCCCTCCACTTT. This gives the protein CASSQQSGKTGSPLHF.

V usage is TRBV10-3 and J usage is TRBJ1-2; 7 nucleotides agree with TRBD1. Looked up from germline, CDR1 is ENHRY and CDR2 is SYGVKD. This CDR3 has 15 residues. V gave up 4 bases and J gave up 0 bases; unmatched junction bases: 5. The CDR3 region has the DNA TGTGCCATCAGTGGTACCGGGACAGCTAACTATGGCTACACCTTC. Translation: CAISGTGTANYGYTF.

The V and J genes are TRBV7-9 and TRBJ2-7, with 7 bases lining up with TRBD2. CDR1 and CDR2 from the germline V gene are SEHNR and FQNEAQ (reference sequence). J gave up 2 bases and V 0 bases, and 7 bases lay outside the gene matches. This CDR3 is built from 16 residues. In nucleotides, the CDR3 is TGTGCCAGCAGCTTAGCGTTGGGACTACAACCCTACGAGCAGTACTTC. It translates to CASSLALGLQPYEQYF.

The CDR3 region has the DNA TGTGCCAGCAGCTTAGCGTCCGGGACTAGCGGATACAATGAGCAGTTCTTC. Amino acids: CASSLASGTSGYNEQFF. The chain couples TRBV7-9 to TRBJ2-1; TRBD2 matches 11 bases. V was clipped by 0 bases and J by 4 bases; unmatched bases: 5. Germline values: CDR1 SEHNR, CDR2 FQNEAQ (reference sequence). This CDR3 region has 17 residues.

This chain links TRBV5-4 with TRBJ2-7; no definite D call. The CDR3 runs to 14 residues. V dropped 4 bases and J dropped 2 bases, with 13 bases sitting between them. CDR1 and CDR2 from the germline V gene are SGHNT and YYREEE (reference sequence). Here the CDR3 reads CASSLEPSAYEQYF. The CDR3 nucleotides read TGTGCCAGCAGCCTAGAGCCATCGGCCTACGAGCAGTACTTC. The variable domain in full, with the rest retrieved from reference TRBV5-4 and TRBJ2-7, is ETGVTQSPTHLIKTRGQQVTLRCSSQSGHNTVSWYQQALGQGPQFIFQYYREEENGRGNFPPRFSGLQFPNYSSELNVNALELDDSALYLCASSLEPSAYEQYFGPGTRLTVT.

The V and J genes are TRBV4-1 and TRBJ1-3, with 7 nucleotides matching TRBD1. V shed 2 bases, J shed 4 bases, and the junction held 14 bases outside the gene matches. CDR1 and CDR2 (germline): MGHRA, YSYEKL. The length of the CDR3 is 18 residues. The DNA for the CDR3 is TGCGCCAGCAGCCAACCCCCACCGAGGGGGCGCTTAGGAAACACCATATATTTT. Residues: CASSQPPPRGRLGNTIYF.

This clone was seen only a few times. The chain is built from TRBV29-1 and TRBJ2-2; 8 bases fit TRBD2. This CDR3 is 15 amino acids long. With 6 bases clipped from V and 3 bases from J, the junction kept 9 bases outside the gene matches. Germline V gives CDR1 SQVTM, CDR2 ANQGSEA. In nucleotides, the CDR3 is TGCAGCGTGGGGGAGACTAGCGCGGACACCGGGGAGCTGTTTTTT. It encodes CSVGETSADTGELFF.

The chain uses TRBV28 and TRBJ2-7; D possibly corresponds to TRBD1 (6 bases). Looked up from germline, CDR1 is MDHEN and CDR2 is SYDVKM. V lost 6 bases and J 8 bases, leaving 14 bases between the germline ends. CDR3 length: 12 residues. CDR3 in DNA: TGTGCCAGCAGCCCCACGGGACAACAGCAGTACTTC. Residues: CASSPTGQQQYF.

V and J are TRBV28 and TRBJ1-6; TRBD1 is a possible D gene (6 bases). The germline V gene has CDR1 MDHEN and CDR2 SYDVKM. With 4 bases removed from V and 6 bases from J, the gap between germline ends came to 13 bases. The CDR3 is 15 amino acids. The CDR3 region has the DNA TGTGCCAGCAGTTCTCTGGACAGCAGTAATTCACCCCTCCACTTT. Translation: CASSSLDSSNSPLHF.

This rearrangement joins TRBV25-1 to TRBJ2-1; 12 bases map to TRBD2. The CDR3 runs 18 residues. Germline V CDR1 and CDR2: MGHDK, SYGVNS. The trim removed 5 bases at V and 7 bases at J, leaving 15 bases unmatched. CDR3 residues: CASSPNSRLAGEGNEQFF. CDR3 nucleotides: TGTGCCAGCAGTCCAAACTCAAGACTAGCGGGAGAAGGTAATGAGCAGTTCTTC.

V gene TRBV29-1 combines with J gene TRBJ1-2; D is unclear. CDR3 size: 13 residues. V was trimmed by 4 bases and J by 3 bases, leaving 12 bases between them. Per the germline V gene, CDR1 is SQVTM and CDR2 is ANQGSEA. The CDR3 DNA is TGCAGCGTTGGTGGAGGGCTGTACTATGGCTACACCTTC. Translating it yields CSVGGGLYYGYTF.

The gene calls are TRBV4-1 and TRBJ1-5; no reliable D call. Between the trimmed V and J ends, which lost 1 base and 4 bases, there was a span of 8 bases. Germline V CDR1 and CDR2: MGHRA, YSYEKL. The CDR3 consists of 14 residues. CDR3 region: CASSQAGGNQPQHF. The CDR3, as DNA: TGCGCCAGCAGCCAAGCGGGTGGGAATCAGCCCCAGCATTTT.

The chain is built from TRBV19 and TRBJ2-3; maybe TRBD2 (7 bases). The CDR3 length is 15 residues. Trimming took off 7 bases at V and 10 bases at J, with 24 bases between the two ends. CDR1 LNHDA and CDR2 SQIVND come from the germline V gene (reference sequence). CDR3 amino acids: CASTEGRGARGAQYF. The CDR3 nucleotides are TGTGCCAGTACCGAAGGACGGGGGGCAAGGGGGGCGCAGTATTTT.

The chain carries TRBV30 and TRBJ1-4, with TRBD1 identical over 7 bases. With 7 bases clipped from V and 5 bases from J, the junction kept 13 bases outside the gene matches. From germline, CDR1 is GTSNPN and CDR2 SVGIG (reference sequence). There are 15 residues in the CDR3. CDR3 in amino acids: CASQFWDRKNEKLFF. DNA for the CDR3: TGTGCCTCACAATTTTGGGACAGAAAAAATGAAAAACTGTTTTTT.

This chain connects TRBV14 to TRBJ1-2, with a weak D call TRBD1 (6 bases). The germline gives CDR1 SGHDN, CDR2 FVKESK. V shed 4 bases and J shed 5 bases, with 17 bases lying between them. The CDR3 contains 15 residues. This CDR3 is CASSRRQDPIYGYTF. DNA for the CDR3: TGTGCCAGCAGCCGCCGACAGGACCCTATTTATGGCTACACCTTC.

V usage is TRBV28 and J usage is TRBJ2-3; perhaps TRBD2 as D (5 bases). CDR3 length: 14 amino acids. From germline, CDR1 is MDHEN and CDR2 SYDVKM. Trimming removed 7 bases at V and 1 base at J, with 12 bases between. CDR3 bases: TGTGCCAGCAAGGGCGGGCGACGCACAGATACGCAGTATTTT. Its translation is CASKGGRRTDTQYF.

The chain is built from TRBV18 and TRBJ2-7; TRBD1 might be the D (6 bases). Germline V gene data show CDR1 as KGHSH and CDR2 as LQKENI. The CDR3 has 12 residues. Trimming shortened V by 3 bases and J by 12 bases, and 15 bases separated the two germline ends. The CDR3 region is CASSPGQTGPYF. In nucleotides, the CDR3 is TGTGCCAGCTCACCCGGACAGACAGGACCGTACTTC.

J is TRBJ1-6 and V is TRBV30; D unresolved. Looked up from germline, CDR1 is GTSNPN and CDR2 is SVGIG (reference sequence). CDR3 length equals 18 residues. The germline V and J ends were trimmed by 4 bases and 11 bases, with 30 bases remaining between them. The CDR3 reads CAWTRVSSGELPGPPLHF. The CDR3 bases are TGTGCCTGGACCCGTGTCTCCTCCGGGGAGTTACCGGGTCCACCCCTCCACTTT.

The CDR3 loop is CAWSDLAGDTGELFF. CDR3 DNA sequence: TGTGCCTGGAGCGACCTAGCGGGAGACACCGGGGAGCTGTTTTTT. V is TRBV30 and J is TRBJ2-2, with 10 bases aligning to TRBD2. The CDR3 spans 15 residues. J lost 3 bases, V lost 3 bases, and 4 bases had no gene match. Germline CDR1 GTSNPN, CDR2 SVGIG (reference sequence).

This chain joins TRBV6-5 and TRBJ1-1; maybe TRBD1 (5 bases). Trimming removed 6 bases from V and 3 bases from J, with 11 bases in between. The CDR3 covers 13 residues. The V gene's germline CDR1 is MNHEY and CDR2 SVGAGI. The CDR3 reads CASSATADTEAFF. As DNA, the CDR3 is TGTGCCAGCAGCGCGACAGCTGACACTGAAGCTTTCTTT.

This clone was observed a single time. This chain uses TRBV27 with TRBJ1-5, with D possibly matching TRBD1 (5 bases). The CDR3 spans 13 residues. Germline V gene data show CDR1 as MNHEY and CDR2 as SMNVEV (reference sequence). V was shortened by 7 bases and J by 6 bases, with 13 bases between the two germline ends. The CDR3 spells CASTSMGGQPQHF. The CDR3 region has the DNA TGTGCCAGCACTTCAATGGGGGGTCAGCCCCAGCATTTT.